This entry describes one TCR beta chain. Per the original data handling: Amplification with reference gene primers provided the estimates of nucleated cell counts. Produced via immunoSEQ multiplex PCR; TCRdb's table is partial and in-frame only. V and J calls and clone size are those listed in that table; D and trimming were worked out from the DNA. This table holds some 230,000 clones, 70% to 90% found once. The data were taken from a study of blood T cell repertoires in COVID-19. Study details: Sites in the United States, Italy and Spain provided acute and convalescent COVID-19 samples. The cDNA or gDNA used as material had been derived from T cells, B-cell-depleted T cells, or PBMCs.

The clonotype comes from a man aged 45-65 years who had recovered from COVID-19. The sample taken for sequencing was peripheral blood.

This chain's CDR3 is CASRSTGGTNEQFF. CDR3 DNA: TGTGCCAGTAGATCGACAGGGGGTACCAATGAGCAGTTCTTC. The rearrangement uses TRBV27 and TRBJ2-1; 9 nucleotides line up with TRBD1. Germline-derived CDR1 and CDR2 are MNHEY and SMNVEV (reference sequence). The J segment lost 6 bases and the V segment lost 9 bases, leaving 9 bases of the junction unmatched. CDR3 length: 14 amino acids.